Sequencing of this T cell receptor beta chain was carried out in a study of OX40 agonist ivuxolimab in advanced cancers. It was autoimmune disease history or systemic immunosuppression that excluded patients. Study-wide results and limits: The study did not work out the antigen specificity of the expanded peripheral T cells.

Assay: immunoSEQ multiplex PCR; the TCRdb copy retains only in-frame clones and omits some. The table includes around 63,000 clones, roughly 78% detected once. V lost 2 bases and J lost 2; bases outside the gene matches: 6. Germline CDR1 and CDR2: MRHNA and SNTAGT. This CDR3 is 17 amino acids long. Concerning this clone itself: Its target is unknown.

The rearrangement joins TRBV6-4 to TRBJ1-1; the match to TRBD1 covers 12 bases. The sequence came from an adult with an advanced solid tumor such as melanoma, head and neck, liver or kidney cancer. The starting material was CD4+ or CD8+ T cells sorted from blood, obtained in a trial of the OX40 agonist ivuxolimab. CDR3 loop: CASSDPTGTGGNTEAFF. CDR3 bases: TGTGCCAGCAGTGACCCTACCGGGACAGGGGGCAACACTGAAGCTTTCTTT.